This T cell receptor (beta chain) was recovered during a study of cytomegalovirus exposure and HLA in healthy donors. Study at large: A subsequent analysis stated that the 90 to 150 validation repertoires were run on the same platform as the 550 to 750 first-cohort repertoires. Study-wide results and limits: Some TCR beta chains (roughly 150 of them) were listed as cytomegalovirus-associated. Three CMV-associated chains were confirmed in vitro to be specific for CMV antigens.

Sequenced by immunoSEQ multiplex PCR; TCRdb stores in-frame clones only, minus some. Here the sample spans 65,000 to 85,000 clones, roughly 96% being singletons. The CDR3 covers 17 residues. V trimming: 2 bases; J trimming: 3 bases; junction bases outside the gene matches: 5. Germline-derived CDR1 and CDR2 are MGHRA and YSYEKL. Remarks on this clone: Its target is unknown.

J is TRBJ2-3 and V is TRBV4-1; 13 bases are shared with TRBD2. Source material: PBMCs. The receptor's source is a young woman in good health and CMV-seronegative. The CDR3 sequence: CASSQLRTSGSTDTQYF. CDR3 in DNA: TGCGCCAGCAGCCAACTACGGACTAGCGGGAGTACAGATACGCAGTATTTT.